These T cell receptor beta chains were read from a single sample in a study of beta chain features in type 1 diabetes. The protocol was immunoSEQ multiplex PCR, while the TCRdb copy is restricted to in-frame clones and leaves out a portion. The profile shows more than 300,000 clones, roughly an eighth of them singletons. Sequences were obtained from naive CD4+ T cells from blood. The source is a woman in her late teens or twenties with type 1 diabetes. Each CDR3 is given with its conserved first and last residue. Fields, in order: J gene, V gene, clone size, D gene, CDR3 DNA, CDR3 protein. A D gene is named only where the DNA matches it firmly. Only some rows state a clone size, as once, few, many or a class for expanded clones.

>TRBJ2-3|TRBV9|-|-
TGTGCCAGCAGCGCTTTGGCAGGGCGCACAGATACGCAGTATTTT
CASSALAGRTDTQYF
>TRBJ2-2|TRBV5-1|-|TRBD1
TGCGCCAGCCGATGGGACAGAAGTAACACCGGGGAGCTGTTTTTT
CASRWDRSNTGELFF
>TRBJ1-5|TRBV6-6|once|TRBD1
TGTGCCAGCAGCCGAGGACAGGGAGGTTATCAGCCCCAGCATTTT
CASSRGQGGYQPQHF
>TRBJ1-4|TRBV9|few|-
TGTGCCAGCAGCGCAGGGGTGGGTAATGAAAAACTGTTTTTT
CASSAGVGNEKLFF
>TRBJ1-1|TRBV30|few|TRBD1
TGTGCCTGGCGCGTACAGGGGATAGGAGACACTGAAGCTTTCTTT
CAWRVQGIGDTEAFF
>TRBJ2-1|TRBV5-1|-|TRBD2
TGCGCCAGCAGCTTGGGACTAGCGGGTAACGATGAGCAGTTCTTC
CASSLGLAGNDEQFF
>TRBJ2-1|TRBV10-3|few|TRBD2
TGTGCCATCAGTGTAGCCCGGGAGGGCCTCTATGAGCAGTTCTTC
CAISVAREGLYEQFF
>TRBJ1-6|TRBV14|-|-
TGTGCCAGCAGCCAAGCAGGGTTTAATTCACCCCTCCACTTT
CASSQAGFNSPLHF
>TRBJ2-7|TRBV7-9|-|TRBD2
TGTGCCAGCAGCTCTCGGGGGGGCAGCACCTACGAGCAGTACTTC
CASSSRGGSTYEQYF
>TRBJ1-4|TRBV5-1|few|-
TGCGCCAGCAGCTCGAGACAGACTAATGAAAAACTGTTTTTT
CASSSRQTNEKLFF
>TRBJ2-5|TRBV7-3|-|-
TGTGCCAGCAGCACTAATGGGGGGACAGTCCAAGAGACCCAGTACTTC
CASSTNGGTVQETQYF
>TRBJ1-1|TRBV5-6|-|TRBD1
TGTGCCAGCGGATATAGGGACAGACCCAACACTGAAGCTTTCTTT
CASGYRDRPNTEAFF
>TRBJ2-1|TRBV29-1|few|-
TGCAGCGTTGATGGCCTAGAAGCAGGCCGGGGGTCCTACAATGAGCAGTTCTTC
CSVDGLEAGRGSYNEQFF
>TRBJ1-1|TRBV29-1|-|TRBD1
TGCAGCTCATTCGTCAGGGGGCCGAACACTGAAGCTTTCTTT
CSSFVRGPNTEAFF
>TRBJ2-5|TRBV5-4|few|-
TGTGCCAGCAGCTTAAACTCCATTGGGGCGGAGACCCAGTACTTC
CASSLNSIGAETQYF
>TRBJ2-3|TRBV28|few|-
TGTGCCAGCAGTTCCCTAGGACTATATCCGTATTTT
CASSSLGLYPYF
>TRBJ2-2|TRBV19|few|-
TGTGCCAGTTACAGCGGTAGCACCGGGGAGCTGTTTTTT
CASYSGSTGELFF
>TRBJ2-7|TRBV2|few|-
TGTGCCAGCAGCGTGACTAGGGTAGCCTACGAGCAGTACTTC
CASSVTRVAYEQYF
>TRBJ1-1|TRBV7-9|few|TRBD1
TGTGCCAGCAGCTTAGCGGTGCACAGGGGAGGGAACACTGAAGCTTTCTTT
CASSLAVHRGGNTEAFF
>TRBJ1-2|TRBV29-1|few|TRBD1
TGCAGCGTTGACCTTGGGACAGGACGAAACTATGGCTACACCTTC
CSVDLGTGRNYGYTF
>TRBJ1-4|TRBV7-9|-|-
TGTGCCAGCAGCGGCGGGGGCGGGACCGCTAATGAAAAACTGTTTTTT
CASSGGGGTANEKLFF
>TRBJ2-6|TRBV7-8|few|-
TGTGCCAGCAGCCCCTCGGCCAACGTCCTGACTTTC
CASSPSANVLTF
>TRBJ1-1|TRBV4-1|-|-
TGCGCCAGCAGCCAATTACAGGAGAACACTGAAGCTTTCTTT
CASSQLQENTEAFF
>TRBJ2-7|TRBV14|-|TRBD1
TGTGCCAGCAGCCACTCCGGGACAGGTATCTACGAGCAGTACTTC
CASSHSGTGIYEQYF
>TRBJ2-1|TRBV5-1|few|TRBD2
TGCGCCAGCAGCTTGCGCGGGAGGGACAATGAGCAGTTCTTC
CASSLRGRDNEQFF
>TRBJ1-1|TRBV29-1|few|TRBD1
TGCAGCGCCCGTAGTTCAAAGACAGGGGGTAACACTGAAGCTTTCTTT
CSARSSKTGGNTEAFF
>TRBJ2-5|TRBV30|-|TRBD2
TGTGCCAGCTCCCCTAGCGGACAAGAGACCCAGTACTTC
CASSPSGQETQYF
>TRBJ1-2|TRBV7-2|-|TRBD1
TGTGCCAGCAGCACGGGACAGCGAGGGGAGTACTATGGCTACACCTTC
CASSTGQRGEYYGYTF
>TRBJ2-5|TRBV15|few|-
TGTGCCACCAGCAGAGATCAGGGGCAAGAGACCCAGTACTTC
CATSRDQGQETQYF
>TRBJ1-4|TRBV30|-|TRBD1
TGTGCCTGGAGTGTGGGGATTGGACAGGGGGAAAAACTGTTTTTT
CAWSVGIGQGEKLFF
>TRBJ2-1|TRBV7-9|-|-
TGTGCCAGCAGCTTAAATTACAGGTCCTACAATGAGCAGTTCTTC
CASSLNYRSYNEQFF